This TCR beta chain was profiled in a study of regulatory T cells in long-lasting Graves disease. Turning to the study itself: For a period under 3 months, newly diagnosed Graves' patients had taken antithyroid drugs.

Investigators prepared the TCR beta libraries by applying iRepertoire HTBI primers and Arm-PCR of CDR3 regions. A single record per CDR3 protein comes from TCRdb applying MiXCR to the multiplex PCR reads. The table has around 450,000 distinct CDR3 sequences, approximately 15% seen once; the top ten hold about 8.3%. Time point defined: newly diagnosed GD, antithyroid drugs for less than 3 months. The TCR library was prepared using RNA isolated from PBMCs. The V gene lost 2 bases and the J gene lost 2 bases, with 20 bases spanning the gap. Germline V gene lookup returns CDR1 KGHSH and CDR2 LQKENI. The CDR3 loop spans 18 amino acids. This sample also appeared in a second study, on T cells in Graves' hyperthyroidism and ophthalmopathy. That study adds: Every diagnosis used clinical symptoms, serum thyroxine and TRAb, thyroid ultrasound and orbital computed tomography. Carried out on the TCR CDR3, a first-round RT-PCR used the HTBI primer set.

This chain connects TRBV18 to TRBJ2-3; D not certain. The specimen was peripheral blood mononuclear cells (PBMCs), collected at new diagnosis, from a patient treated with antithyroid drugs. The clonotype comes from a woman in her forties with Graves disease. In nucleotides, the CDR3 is TGTGCCAGCTCACCAAGGGTTTTTGGGGAACAAGTCACAGATACGCAGTATTTT. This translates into CASSPRVFGEQVTDTQYF.